The entry below gives a single TCR beta chain sequence along with its context. The antigen is unknown. This CDR3 is built from 13 residues. In germline, CDR1 is SGHTA, CDR2 FQGTGA. V was trimmed by 3 bases and J by 8 bases, leaving 10 bases between them. There were no recent acute infections or vaccinations among the donors, who were healthy HIV-negative adults. TCRdb's table, derived via immunoSEQ multiplex PCR, lists solely in-frame clones and lacks some. The data hold more than 2 million clones, with 90% to 96% observed a single time. This sample is drawn from a study of shared clonotypes between healthy human individuals. Whole-study findings and limits: In having few donors, the study represented limited genetic and exposure-history diversity. Sampling covered blood only; tissue repertoires likely differ. Across several donors, naive CD4 shared 5% to 6%, naive CD8 around 3.8%, memory CD4 roughly 2.5%, memory CD8 under 0.5%.

V and J are TRBV7-3 and TRBJ2-2, with D unresolved. This sequence originates from a man between 18 and 35 years old in good health. What was sequenced was naive CD4+ T cells sorted from blood. Specified subset: CD45RA+ positively selected. CDR3 coding DNA: TGTGCCAGCAGCTTGGACCCCTCAGGGGAGCTGTTTTTT. This sequence encodes CASSLDPSGELFF.